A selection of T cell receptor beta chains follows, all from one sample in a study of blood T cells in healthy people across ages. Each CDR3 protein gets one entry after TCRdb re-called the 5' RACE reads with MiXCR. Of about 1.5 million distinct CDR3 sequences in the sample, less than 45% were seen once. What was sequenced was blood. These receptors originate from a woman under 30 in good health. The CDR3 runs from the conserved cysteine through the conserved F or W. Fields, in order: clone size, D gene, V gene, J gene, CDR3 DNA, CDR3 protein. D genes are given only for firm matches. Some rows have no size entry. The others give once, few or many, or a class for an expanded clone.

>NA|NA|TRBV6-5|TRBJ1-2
TGTGCCAGCAGTTACTCGAGTTGGGCTGAAGGCTACACCTTC
CASSYSSWAEGYTF
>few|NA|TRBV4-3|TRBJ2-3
TGCGCCAGCAGCCAAGATACCGGGGGCGGGACAGATACGCAGTATTTT
CASSQDTGGGTDTQYF
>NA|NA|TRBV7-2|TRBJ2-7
TGTGCCAGCAGCACCGCTTCCCGCTACAATGAGCAGTACTTC
CASSTASRYNEQYF
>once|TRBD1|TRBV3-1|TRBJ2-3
TGTGCCAGCAGCTACCGGACAGGGGGTGCGGATACGCAGTATTTT
CASSYRTGGADTQYF
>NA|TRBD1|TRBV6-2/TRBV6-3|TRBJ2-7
TGTGCCAGCAGTTACGGGACCGGACAGGGGAAGTACGAGCAGTACTTC
CASSYGTGQGKYEQYF
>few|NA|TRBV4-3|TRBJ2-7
TGCGCCAGCAGCCAAGGAGGGGGGTTATCCTACGAGCAGTACTTC
CASSQGGGLSYEQYF
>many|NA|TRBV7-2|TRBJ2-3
TGTGCCAGCAGCCAAAGGCGGAGGGAGGTAGATACGCAGTATTTT
CASSQRRREVDTQYF
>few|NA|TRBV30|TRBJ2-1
TGTGCCTGGAGTGGAAACAATGAGCAGTTCTTC
CAWSGNNEQFF
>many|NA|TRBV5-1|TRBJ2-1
TGCGCCAGCAGCCAACCGTTCCACAATGAGCAGTTCTTC
CASSQPFHNEQFF
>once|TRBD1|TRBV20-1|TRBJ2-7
TGCAGTGCTGGGTGGGACAGCAAATACGAGCAGTACTTC
CSAGWDSKYEQYF
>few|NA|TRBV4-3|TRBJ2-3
TGCGCCAGCAGCCAAGGCCCTAGAATTGGAGATACGCAGTATTTT
CASSQGPRIGDTQYF
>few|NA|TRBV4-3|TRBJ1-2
TGCGCCAGCAGCCAAGATAGGGGGGGCGCGGATGGCTACACCTTC
CASSQDRGGADGYTF
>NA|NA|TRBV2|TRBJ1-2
TGTGCCAGCAGTGAAGGGCTAGCTAACTATGGCTACACCTTC
CASSEGLANYGYTF
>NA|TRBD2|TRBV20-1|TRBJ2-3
TGCAGTGCTCCCGGGACTAGCCTTACCACAGATACGCAGTATTTT
CSAPGTSLTTDTQYF
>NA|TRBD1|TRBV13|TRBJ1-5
TGTGCCAGCAGCTTAGGTAGGACAGGGGCTCCCCAGCATTTT
CASSLGRTGAPQHF
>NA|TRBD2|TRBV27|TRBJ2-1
TGTGCCAGCAGCACCCTTAGCGGGGATCTAACCAATGAGCAGTTCTTC
CASSTLSGDLTNEQFF
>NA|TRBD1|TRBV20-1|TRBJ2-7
TGCAGTGCTAGCGGGACAGTCTACGAGCAGTACTTC
CSASGTVYEQYF
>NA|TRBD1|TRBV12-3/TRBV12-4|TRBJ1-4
TGTGCCAGCAGAGTACAGGGGGCGTCTGAAAAACTGTTTTTT
CASRVQGASEKLFF
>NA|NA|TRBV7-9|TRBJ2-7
TGTGCCAGTGGCAGGGAATACGAGCAGTACTTC
CASGREYEQYF
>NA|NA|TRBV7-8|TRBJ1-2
TGTGCCAGCAGCTTAAGGCCTAGGGGGGCCGGCTATGGCTACACCTTC
CASSLRPRGAGYGYTF
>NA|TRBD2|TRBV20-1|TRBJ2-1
TGCAGTGCGCCTAGCGGGAGGTCCTACAATGAGCAGTTCTTC
CSAPSGRSYNEQFF
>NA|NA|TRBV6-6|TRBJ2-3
TGTGCCAGCAGGGTGGTTGGGAGGCGCGATACGCAGTATTTT
CASRVVGRRDTQYF
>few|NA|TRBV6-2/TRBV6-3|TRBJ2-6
TGTGCCAGCAGTTCATCAACGAGGGGGGCCAACGTCCTGACTTTC
CASSSSTRGANVLTF
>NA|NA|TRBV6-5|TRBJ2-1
TGTGCCAGCAGTTCTTCCAGCGGGTTCTACAATGAGCAGTTCTTC
CASSSSSGFYNEQFF
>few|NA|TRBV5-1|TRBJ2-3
TGCGCCAGCAGCCCCGCTCCGGGAGTGTTCACAGATACGCAGTATTTT
CASSPAPGVFTDTQYF
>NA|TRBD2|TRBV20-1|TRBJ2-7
TGCAGTGCTTCCCTTGAGCGGGGGGTCCACGAGCAGTACTTC
CSASLERGVHEQYF
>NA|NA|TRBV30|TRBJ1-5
TGTGCCTGGACACCCTCCGGACTTCAGCCCCAGCATTTT
CAWTPSGLQPQHF
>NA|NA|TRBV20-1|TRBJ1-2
TGCAGTGCCACCTCTCGGACCGGCAGGATTGGCTACACCTTC
CSATSRTGRIGYTF
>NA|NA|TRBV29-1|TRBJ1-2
TGCAGCGTCGCAGGCTTAAAGGGGGGGGACACCTTC
CSVAGLKGGDTF
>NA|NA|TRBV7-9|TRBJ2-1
TGTGCCAGCAGCTTTTGGGACAACTCCTACAATGAGCAGTTCTTC
CASSFWDNSYNEQFF
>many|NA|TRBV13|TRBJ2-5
TGTGCCAGCAGCCTCCGGACTCAAGAGACCCAGTACTTC
CASSLRTQETQYF
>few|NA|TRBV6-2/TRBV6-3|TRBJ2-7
TGTGCCAGCAGTTTGCTACCGGGACCAAGCTACGAGCAGTACTTC
CASSLLPGPSYEQYF
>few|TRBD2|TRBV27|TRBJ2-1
TGTGCCAGCAGTTCGGGGCGACTAGCCCTTGGGGACAATGAGCAGTTCTTC
CASSSGRLALGDNEQFF
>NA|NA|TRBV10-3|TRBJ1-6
TGTGCCATCAGTGAGCCAGGGTTAAATTCACCCCTCCACTTT
CAISEPGLNSPLHF
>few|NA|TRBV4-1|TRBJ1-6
TGCGCCAGCAGCCAAGACAGGGGTTCTTCACCCCTCCACTTT
CASSQDRGSSPLHF
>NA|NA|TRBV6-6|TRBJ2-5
TGTGCCAGCAGTTACGCGTCGGCGGCGGAGACCCAGTACTTC
CASSYASAAETQYF
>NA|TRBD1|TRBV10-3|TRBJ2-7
TGTGCCATCAGTGAGAGGGACAGGAAATATTACGAGCAGTACTTC
CAISERDRKYYEQYF
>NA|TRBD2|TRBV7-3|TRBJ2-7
TGTGCCAGCAGCTTACGTCTAGCGGGCCTCAATGAGCAGTACTTC
CASSLRLAGLNEQYF
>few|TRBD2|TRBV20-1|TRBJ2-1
TGCAGTGCTAGGCTAGCGGGATATGAGCAGTTCTTC
CSARLAGYEQFF
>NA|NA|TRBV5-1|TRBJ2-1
TGCGCCAGCAGCTTTACCGGTCACGGCAATGAGCAGTTCTTC
CASSFTGHGNEQFF
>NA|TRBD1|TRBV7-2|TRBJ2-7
TGTGCCAGCAGCTTCGGGACAGGGGATGGGGAGCAGTACTTC
CASSFGTGDGEQYF
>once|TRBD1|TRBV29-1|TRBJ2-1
TGCAGCGTTGAAGATACCGGACAGGACTTAGTGGATGAGCAGTTCTTC
CSVEDTGQDLVDEQFF
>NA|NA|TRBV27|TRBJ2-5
TGTGCCAGCAGTTTAGTATGGGGGTGGGAGACCCAGTACTTC
CASSLVWGWETQYF
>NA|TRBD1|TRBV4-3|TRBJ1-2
TGCGCCAGCAGCCCGGGACGGGACAGGGGTTTTTATGGCTACACCTTC
CASSPGRDRGFYGYTF
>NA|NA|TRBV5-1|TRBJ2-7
TGCGCCAGCAGCTTGGGACTCGACCACTACAATGAGCAGTACTTC
CASSLGLDHYNEQYF
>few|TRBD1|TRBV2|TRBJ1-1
TGTGCCAGCAGTGACCAGGGGGAAACTGAAGCTTTCTTT
CASSDQGETEAFF